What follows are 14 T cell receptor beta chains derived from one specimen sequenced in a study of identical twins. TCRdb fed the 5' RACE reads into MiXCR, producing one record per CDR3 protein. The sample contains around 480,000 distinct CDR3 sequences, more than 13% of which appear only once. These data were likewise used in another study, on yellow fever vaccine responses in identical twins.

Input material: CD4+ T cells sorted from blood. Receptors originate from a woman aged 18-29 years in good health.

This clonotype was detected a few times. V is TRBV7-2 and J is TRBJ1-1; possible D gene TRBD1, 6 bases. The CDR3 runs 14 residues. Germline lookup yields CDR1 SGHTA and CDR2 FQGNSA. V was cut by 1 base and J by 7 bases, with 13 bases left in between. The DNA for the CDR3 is TGTGCCAGCAGCTTAGTGATGGGGGGCTATGAAGCTTTCTTT. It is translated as CASSLVMGGYEAFF.

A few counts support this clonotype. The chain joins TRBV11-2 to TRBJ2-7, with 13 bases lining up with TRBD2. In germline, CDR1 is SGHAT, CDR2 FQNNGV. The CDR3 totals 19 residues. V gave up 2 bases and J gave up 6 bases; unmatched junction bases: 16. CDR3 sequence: CASSLIRASGTSGNREQYF. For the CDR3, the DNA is TGTGCCAGCAGCTTAATACGGGCGTCCGGGACTAGCGGGAATCGCGAGCAGTACTTC.

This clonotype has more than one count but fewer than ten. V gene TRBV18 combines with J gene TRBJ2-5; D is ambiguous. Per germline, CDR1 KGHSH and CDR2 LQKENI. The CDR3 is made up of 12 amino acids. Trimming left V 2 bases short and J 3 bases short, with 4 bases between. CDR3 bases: TGTGCCAGCTCACCAACTGAAGAGACCCAGTACTTC. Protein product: CASSPTEETQYF.

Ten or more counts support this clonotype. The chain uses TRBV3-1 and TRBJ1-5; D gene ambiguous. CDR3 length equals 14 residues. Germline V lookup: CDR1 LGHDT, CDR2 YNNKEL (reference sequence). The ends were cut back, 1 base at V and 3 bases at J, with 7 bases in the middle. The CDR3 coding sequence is TGTGCCAGCAGCCAAGGAGGGATCAATCAGCCCCAGCATTTT. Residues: CASSQGGINQPQHF.

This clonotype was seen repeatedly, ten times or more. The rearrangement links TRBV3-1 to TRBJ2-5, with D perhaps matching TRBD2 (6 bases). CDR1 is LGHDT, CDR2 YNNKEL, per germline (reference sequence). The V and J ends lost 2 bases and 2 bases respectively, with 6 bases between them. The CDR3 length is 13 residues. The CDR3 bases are TGTGCCAGCAGCCAACGGGGGCAAGAGACCCAGTACTTC. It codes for CASSQRGQETQYF.

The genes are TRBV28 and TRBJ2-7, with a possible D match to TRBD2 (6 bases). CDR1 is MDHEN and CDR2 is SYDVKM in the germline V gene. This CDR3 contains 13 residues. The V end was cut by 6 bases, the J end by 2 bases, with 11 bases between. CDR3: CASSGTPTYEQYF. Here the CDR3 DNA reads TGTGCCAGCAGCGGGACTCCTACCTACGAGCAGTACTTC.

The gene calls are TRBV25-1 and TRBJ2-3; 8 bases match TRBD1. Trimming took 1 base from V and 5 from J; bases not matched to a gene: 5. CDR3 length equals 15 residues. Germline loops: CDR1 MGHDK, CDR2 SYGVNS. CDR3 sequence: CASSESTGGRDTQYF. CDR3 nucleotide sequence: TGTGCCAGCAGTGAATCCACAGGGGGAAGAGATACGCAGTATTTT.

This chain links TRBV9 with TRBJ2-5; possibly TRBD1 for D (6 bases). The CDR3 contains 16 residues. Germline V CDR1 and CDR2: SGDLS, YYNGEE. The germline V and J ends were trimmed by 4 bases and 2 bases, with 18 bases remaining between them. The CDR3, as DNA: TGTGCCAGCAGCCCCCAAGGGGGACGGAGACAAGAGACCCAGTACTTC. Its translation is CASSPQGGRRQETQYF.

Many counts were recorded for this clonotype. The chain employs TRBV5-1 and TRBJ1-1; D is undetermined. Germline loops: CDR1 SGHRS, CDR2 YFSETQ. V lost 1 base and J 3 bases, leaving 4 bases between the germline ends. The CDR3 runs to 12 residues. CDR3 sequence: CASSLRDTEAFF. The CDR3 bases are TGCGCCAGCAGCTTGAGGGACACTGAAGCTTTCTTT.

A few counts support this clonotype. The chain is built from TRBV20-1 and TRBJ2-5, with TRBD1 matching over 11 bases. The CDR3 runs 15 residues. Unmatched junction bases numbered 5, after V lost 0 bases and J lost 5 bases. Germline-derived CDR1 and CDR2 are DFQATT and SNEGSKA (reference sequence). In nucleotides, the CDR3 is TGCAGTGCTAGAGATTGGGGACAGGGGGAGGAGACCCAGTACTTC. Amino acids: CSARDWGQGEETQYF.

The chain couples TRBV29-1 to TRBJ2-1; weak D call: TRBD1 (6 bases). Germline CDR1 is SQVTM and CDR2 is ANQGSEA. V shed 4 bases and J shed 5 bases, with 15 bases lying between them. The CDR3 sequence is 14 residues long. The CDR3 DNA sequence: TGCAGCGTTGGTAGGGGGAACCTTAACAATGAGCAGTTCTTC. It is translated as CSVGRGNLNNEQFF.

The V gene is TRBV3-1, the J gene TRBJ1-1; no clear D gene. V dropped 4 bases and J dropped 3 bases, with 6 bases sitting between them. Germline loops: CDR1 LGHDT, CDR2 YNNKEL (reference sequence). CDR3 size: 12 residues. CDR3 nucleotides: TGTGCCAGCAGCCTGATGTACACTGAAGCTTTCTTT. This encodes CASSLMYTEAFF.

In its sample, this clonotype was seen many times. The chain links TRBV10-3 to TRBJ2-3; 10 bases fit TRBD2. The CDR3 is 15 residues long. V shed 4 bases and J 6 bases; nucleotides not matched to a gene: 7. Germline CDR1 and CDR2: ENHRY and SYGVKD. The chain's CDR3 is CAISGLAGRGDTQYF. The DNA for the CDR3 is TGTGCCATCAGTGGACTAGCGGGCCGGGGTGATACGCAGTATTTT.

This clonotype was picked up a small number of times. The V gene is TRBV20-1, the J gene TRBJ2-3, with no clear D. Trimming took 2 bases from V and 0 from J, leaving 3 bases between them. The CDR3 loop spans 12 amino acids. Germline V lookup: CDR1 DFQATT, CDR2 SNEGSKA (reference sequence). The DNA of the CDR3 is TGCAGTGCTAGAAGTAGCACAGATACGCAGTATTTT. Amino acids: CSARSSTDTQYF.